Listed here are 11 T cell receptor beta chains from one sample, sequenced in a study of blood T cell repertoires in COVID-19. Measured with immunoSEQ multiplex PCR; TCRdb has only the in-frame clones, and not every one. Found here are a few hundred thousand clones, more than 65% of them singletons; the top ten hold less than 4%. The sequenced sample consisted of peripheral blood. The receptors stem from a woman at least 80 years old with acute or convalescent COVID-19.

V and J are TRBV5-6 and TRBJ1-4, with a tentative D call TRBD1 (5 bases). This CDR3 contains 14 residues. Trimming stripped 0 bases from V and 7 bases from J, with 10 bases between. Germline V gene data show CDR1 as SGHDT and CDR2 as YYEEEE. The DNA of the CDR3 is TGTGCCAGCAGCTTGGCAGGGTTCCGTGAAAAACTGTTTTTT. Translating gives CASSLAGFREKLFF.

The J gene is TRBJ1-2, the V gene TRBV6-5; D unclear. Per germline, CDR1 MNHEY and CDR2 SVGAGI. The ends were cut back, 6 bases at V and 6 bases at J, with 14 bases in the middle. The CDR3 sequence is 13 residues long. This CDR3 is CASSRGVLDGYTF. The DNA of the CDR3 is TGTGCCAGCAGCCGCGGGGTACTAGATGGCTACACCTTC.

This clone has just a few counts. The CDR3 sequence is CASSYQQGAFYGYTF. The CDR3 region has the DNA TGTGCCAGCAGTTACCAACAGGGGGCTTTCTATGGCTACACCTTC. J is TRBJ1-2 and V is TRBV6-5, with TRBD1 matching 9 bases. CDR1 MNHEY and CDR2 SVGAGI come from the germline V gene. The CDR3 is 15 amino acids. Germline trimming cut 2 bases from V and 4 bases from J; bases unmatched to any gene: 5.

In DNA, the CDR3 is TGTGCCAGCAGTTTATCGGGTCTACTAGCGGGGGGCTACGAGCAGTACTTC. This sequence encodes CASSLSGLLAGGYEQYF. This rearrangement joins TRBV27 to TRBJ2-7, with 12 bases matching TRBD2. With V trimmed by 0 bases and J by 3 bases, 6 bases remained unmatched. CDR1 MNHEY and CDR2 SMNVEV come from the germline V gene (reference sequence). This CDR3 region has 17 residues.

The genes are TRBV10-3 and TRBJ1-2; D gene unclear. The CDR3 extends over 13 amino acids. V was shortened by 6 bases and J by 0 bases, with 8 bases between the two germline ends. Germline V gene data show CDR1 as ENHRY and CDR2 as SYGVKD. Here the CDR3 reads CAIRTSSNYGYTF. In DNA, the CDR3 is TGTGCCATCAGGACATCCTCTAACTATGGCTACACCTTC.

The chain couples TRBV19 to TRBJ1-6; 10 bases line up with TRBD1. The ends lost 3 bases at V and 8 bases at J; junction bases unmatched: 4. The length of the CDR3 is 15 residues. CDR1 is LNHDA and CDR2 is SQIVND in the germline V gene (reference sequence). CDR3 region: CASSMTGGVDSPLHF. The CDR3 coding sequence is TGTGCCAGTAGTATGACAGGGGGCGTAGATTCACCCCTCCACTTT.

This chain connects TRBV7-2 to TRBJ1-2; no definite D call. Trimming cost V 1 base and J 2 bases, with 8 bases left between them. The CDR3 is made up of 14 amino acids. Looked up from germline, CDR1 is SGHTA and CDR2 is FQGNSA. The CDR3 loop reads CASSLDEENYGYTF. The CDR3 DNA sequence: TGTGCCAGCAGCTTAGACGAGGAGAACTATGGCTACACCTTC. The whole variable domain, remainder taken from reference TRBV7-2 and TRBJ1-2, is GAGVSQSPSNKVTEKGKDVELRCDPISGHTALYWYRQSLGQGLEFLIYFQGNSAPDKSGLPSDRFSAERTGGSVSTLTIQRTQQEDSAVYLCASSLDEENYGYTFGSGTRLTVV.

The V and J genes are TRBV28 and TRBJ1-2; D might be TRBD1 (5 bases). CDR3 length equals 15 residues. Trimming left V 5 bases short and J 4 bases short, with 17 bases between. Germline assignment: CDR1 MDHEN and CDR2 SYDVKM. The CDR3 loop reads CASSLGQGPLYGYTF. Here the CDR3 DNA reads TGTGCCAGCAGTCTAGGGCAGGGTCCCCTCTATGGCTACACCTTC.

The V call is TRBV7-9, the J call TRBJ1-3, with TRBD1 matching over 7 bases. J was trimmed by 0 bases and V by 5 bases; bases with no gene match: 7. The V gene's germline CDR1 is SEHNR and CDR2 FQNEAQ (reference sequence). This CDR3 is 16 amino acids long. The CDR3: CASSTDRSSSGNTIYF. CDR3 DNA: TGTGCCAGCAGCACGGACAGGTCGAGCTCTGGAAACACCATATATTTT.

This clone has a handful of counts. The chain employs TRBV7-6 and TRBJ2-7; 7 bases match TRBD2. V was clipped by 0 bases and J by 3 bases; unmatched bases: 8. Germline CDR1 and CDR2: SGHVS and FNYEAQ. CDR3 length equals 16 residues. The chain's CDR3 is CASSLAAASGLYEQYF. The CDR3 DNA is TGTGCCAGCAGCTTAGCGGCGGCTAGCGGTCTCTACGAGCAGTACTTC. Full variable domain (rest looked up from reference TRBV7-6 and TRBJ2-7): GAGVSQSPRYKVTKRGQDVALRCDPISGHVSLYWYRQALGQGPEFLTYFNYEAQQDKSGLPNDRFSAERPEGSISTLTIQRTEQRDSAMYRCASSLAAASGLYEQYFGPGTRLTVT.

The chain links TRBV6-4 to TRBJ2-3; 9 bases match TRBD1. Germline V gene data show CDR1 as MRHNA and CDR2 as SNTAGT. V was clipped by 5 bases and J by 5 bases; unmatched bases: 5. This CDR3 is built from 14 residues. CDR3 sequence: CASSKQGAEDTQYF. CDR3 in DNA: TGTGCCAGCAGTAAACAGGGGGCTGAAGATACGCAGTATTTT.